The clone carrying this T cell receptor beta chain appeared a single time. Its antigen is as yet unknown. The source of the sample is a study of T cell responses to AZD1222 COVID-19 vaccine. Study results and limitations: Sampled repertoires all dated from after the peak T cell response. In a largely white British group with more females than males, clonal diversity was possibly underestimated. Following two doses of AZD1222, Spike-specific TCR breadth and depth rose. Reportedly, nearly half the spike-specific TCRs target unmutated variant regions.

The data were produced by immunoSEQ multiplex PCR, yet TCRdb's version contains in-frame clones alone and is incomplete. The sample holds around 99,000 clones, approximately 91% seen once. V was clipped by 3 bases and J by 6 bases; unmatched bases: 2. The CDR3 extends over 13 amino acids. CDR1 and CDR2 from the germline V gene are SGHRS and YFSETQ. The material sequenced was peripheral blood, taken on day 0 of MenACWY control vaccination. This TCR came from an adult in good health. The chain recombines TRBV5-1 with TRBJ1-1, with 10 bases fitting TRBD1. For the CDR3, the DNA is TGCGCCAGCAGCTGGACAGGGGGGGCTGAAGCTTTCTTT. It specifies CASSWTGGAEAFF.